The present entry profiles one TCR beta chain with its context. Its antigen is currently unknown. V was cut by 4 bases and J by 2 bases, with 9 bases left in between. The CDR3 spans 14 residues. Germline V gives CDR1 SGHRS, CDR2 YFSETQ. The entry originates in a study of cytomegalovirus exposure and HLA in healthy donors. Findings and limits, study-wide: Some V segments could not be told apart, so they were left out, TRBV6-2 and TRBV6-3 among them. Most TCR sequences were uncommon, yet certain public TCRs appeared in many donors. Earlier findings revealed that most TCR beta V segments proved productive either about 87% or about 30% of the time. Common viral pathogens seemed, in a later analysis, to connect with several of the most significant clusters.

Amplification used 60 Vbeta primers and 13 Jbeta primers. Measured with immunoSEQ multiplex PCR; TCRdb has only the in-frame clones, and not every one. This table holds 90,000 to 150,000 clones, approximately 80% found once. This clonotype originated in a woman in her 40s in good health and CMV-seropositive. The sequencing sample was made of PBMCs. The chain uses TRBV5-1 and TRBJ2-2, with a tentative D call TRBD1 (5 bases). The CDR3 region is CASSVDSNTGELFF. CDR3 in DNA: TGCGCCAGCAGCGTTGACAGCAACACCGGGGAGCTGTTTTTT.